This TCR beta chain was sequenced for a study of T cells in Graves' hyperthyroidism and ophthalmopathy. Amplification of TCR beta CDR3 regions used RNA as the template. The primer set for the first-round RT-PCR of the TCR CDR3 was HTBI. From the multiplex PCR reads, TCRdb called clonotypes with MiXCR, one entry per CDR3 protein. The profile shows about 290,000 distinct CDR3 sequences, about 14% of them singletons. V shed 4 bases and J 3 bases; nucleotides not matched to a gene: 3. Per the germline V gene, CDR1 is LGHNA and CDR2 is YNFKEQ. This CDR3 has 16 residues. This clonotype has at least ten counts. The sample, blood from the first hyperthyroidism diagnosis, precedes any ophthalmopathy symptoms.

Specimen: blood. The TCR was taken from a woman in her twenties or thirties with Graves' hyperthyroidism that later progressed to Graves' ophthalmopathy. The chain is built from TRBV4-2 and TRBJ2-3, with TRBD2 identical over 14 bases. CDR3 sequence (DNA): TGTGCCAGCAGCCCCCGGACTAGCGGGAGGACAGATACGCAGTATTTT. It encodes CASSPRTSGRTDTQYF.